Listed here are 7 T cell receptor beta chains from one sample, sequenced in a study of T-cell reconstitution after alpha-beta-depleted transplantation in children. Preparation of the TCRbeta library involved a method that used unique molecular identifiers. From the PCR reads, TCRdb called clonotypes with MiXCR, one entry per CDR3 protein. Seen here are hundreds of thousands of distinct CDR3 sequences, approximately 24% observed once, and the top ten hold 4% to 5.5%. The sample here was PBMCs, mostly from graft donor cells, taken 360 days after TCRalphabeta/CD19-depleted stem cell transplant. These receptors all come from a female patient between 2 and 15 years old who had a stem cell transplant for congenital amegakaryocytic thrombocytopenia, so the T cells may come from the graft donor.

This clonotype was detected a few times. This chain links TRBV20-1 with TRBJ2-3, with a tentative D call TRBD2 (7 bases). The CDR3 runs 13 residues. Germline CDR1 and CDR2: DFQATT and SNEGSKA (reference sequence). With 4 bases removed from V and 6 bases from J, the gap between germline ends came to 14 bases. CDR3 loop: CSAIRGALDTQYF. In DNA, the CDR3 is TGCAGTGCTATTCGGGGGGCACTGGATACGCAGTATTTT.

In its sample, this clonotype was seen a few times. This chain links TRBV12-3 or TRBV12-4 with TRBJ1-5; no reliable D call. V was clipped by 3 bases and J by 7 bases, with 10 bases between them. CDR3 length: 13 amino acids. In nucleotides, the CDR3 is TGTGCCAGCAGTTTCCGAGCGGCCCAGCCCCAGCATTTT. This codes for CASSFRAAQPQHF.

This clonotype has more than one count but fewer than ten. This chain uses TRBV15 with TRBJ1-3; D is uncertain. Trimming took 6 bases from V and 0 from J, leaving 6 bases between them. The germline CDR1 and CDR2 sequences are LNHNV and YYDKDF (reference sequence). The CDR3 has 13 amino acids. CDR3 protein: CATSMSSGNTIYF. The CDR3 nucleotides are TGTGCCACCAGTATGAGCTCTGGAAACACCATATATTTT. Based on the CDR3 plus reference TRBV15 and TRBJ1-3, the full variable domain is DAMVIQNPRYQVTQFGKPVTLSCSQTLNHNVMYWYQQKSSQAPKLLFHYYDKDFNNEADTPDNFQSRRPNTSFCFLDIRSPGLGDTAMYLCATSMSSGNTIYFGEGSWLTVV.

This clonotype was found many times. This chain joins TRBV20-1 and TRBJ2-7; no reliable D call. Looked up from germline, CDR1 is DFQATT and CDR2 is SNEGSKA (reference sequence). The CDR3 is 13 residues long. V dropped 4 bases and J dropped 2 bases, with 12 bases sitting between them. CDR3 bases: TGCAGTGCTACGGACCAGTCTCCCTACGAGCAGTACTTC. It is translated as CSATDQSPYEQYF.

This clonotype was seen many times. This chain connects TRBV12-3 or TRBV12-4 to TRBJ1-1; TRBD1 is a possible D gene (6 bases). The CDR3 extends over 12 amino acids. Trimming removed 6 bases from V and 11 bases from J, with 16 bases in between. CDR3 in amino acids: CASSLQGGGAFF. CDR3 in DNA: TGTGCCAGCAGCTTACAGGGCGGTGGGGCTTTCTTT.

A remark on this clonotype: A much larger clone lies one base from this, so it may be a read error. The V gene is TRBV12-3 or TRBV12-4, the J gene TRBJ2-1; 10 bases are shared with TRBD1. Trimming cost V 10 bases and J 6 bases; bases outside gene matches: 12. This CDR3 spans 15 amino acids. The CDR3 DNA reads TGTGCCAAAAAGTGTGAGACAGGGGGCTTCAATGAGCAGTTCTTC. Protein sequence: CAKKCETGGFNEQFF.

The chain joins TRBV30 to TRBJ2-7; no reliable D call. The CDR3 covers 15 residues. Trimming stripped 0 bases from V and 2 bases from J, with 14 bases between. CDR1 GTSNPN and CDR2 SVGIG come from the germline V gene (reference sequence). The CDR3 reads CAWSVKVTIPYEQYF. The CDR3 nucleotides are TGTGCCTGGAGTGTGAAGGTTACAATTCCCTACGAGCAGTACTTC.